This T cell receptor (beta chain) was sequenced during a study of PD-1 blockade in classical Hodgkin lymphoma. Brentuximab vedotin exposure varied among the patients, all of whom had relapsed after autologous stem cell transplantation. Best responses included complete response and partial response; otherwise, the best response was progressive disease. Study-wide points: Whereas CD4+ TCR diversity had risen significantly by C4D1, CD8+ TCR diversity had not. Anyone who began nivolumab under 1 year after ASCT was excluded. Newly diagnosed patients were reported to exhibit reduced baseline TCR diversity relative to healthy donors.

This table comes from immunoSEQ multiplex PCR, and its TCRdb copy is limited to in-frame clones, with some not included. The sample carries roughly 30,000 clones, roughly 80% recorded once. As to this clone: The antigen remains undetermined.

CDR1 is LGHNA and CDR2 is YSLEER in the germline V gene. V shed 6 bases and J 7 bases; nucleotides not matched to a gene: 12. This CDR3 is 15 amino acids long. This sequence joins TRBV4-3 and TRBJ2-1; TRBD2 agrees at 7 bases. The material was peripheral blood mononuclear cells (PBMCs), obtained before the second cycle of nivolumab. The clonotype originates from a human donor with classical Hodgkin lymphoma. Here the CDR3 DNA reads TGCGCCAGCAGTCCCGGGATGACTAGCTTGAATGAGCAGTTCTTC. Protein: CASSPGMTSLNEQFF.